The 21 T cell receptor beta chains below all came from one sample that was sequenced in a study of cytomegalovirus exposure and HLA in healthy donors (dated by TCRdb to 2016 to 2017). The method behind the library was the immunoSEQ multiplex PCR assay. For the multiplex PCR, a mixture combining 60 forward primers for TCR Vbeta segments and 13 reverse primers for TCR Jbeta segments was used. TCRdb's version of the immuneACCESS table is confined to in-frame rearrangements and falls short of the full clone set. An unresolved V gene accounts for under half of the shortfall where checked; the remainder is of unknown origin. The sample has about 210,000 clones on record, around 82% of them singletons. The ten largest clones add up to over 12% of the sample. Sequencing was done on a sample of PBMCs. The receptor set was obtained from a woman younger than 45 in good health and CMV-seropositive.

The rearrangement uses TRBV29-1 and TRBJ2-5; the D gene is possibly TRBD2 (5 bases). V lost 1 base and J 4 bases, leaving 10 bases between the germline ends. CDR1 and CDR2 from the germline V gene are SQVTM and ANQGSEA. The CDR3 loop spans 13 amino acids. The CDR3 DNA reads as TGCAGCGTTGAAGGGGAGTGGGTAGAGACCCAGTACTTC. This encodes CSVEGEWVETQYF.

This clone has a handful of counts. This sequence joins TRBV5-5 and TRBJ1-5; D remains ambiguous. There are 14 residues in the CDR3. The V end was cut by 2 bases, the J end by 7 bases, with 13 bases between. The germline V gene has CDR1 SGHKS and CDR2 YYEKEE (reference sequence). The CDR3 spells CASSFELGSQPQHF. The DNA of the CDR3 is TGTGCCAGCAGCTTTGAGTTGGGGAGCCAGCCCCAGCATTTT.

This clone was counted a few times. The CDR3: CASSLGVRDRGHEQYF. CDR3 bases: TGTGCCAGCAGCTTAGGGGTCCGGGACAGGGGCCACGAGCAGTACTTC. The chain has TRBV7-9 and TRBJ2-7; 10 nucleotides align to TRBD1. The V and J ends lost 1 base and 5 bases, in that order; junction bases with no gene match: 8. This CDR3 is built from 16 residues. Germline CDR1 is SEHNR and CDR2 is FQNEAQ (reference sequence).

The V call is TRBV7-2, the J call TRBJ1-5, with D perhaps matching TRBD1 (5 bases). Germline CDR1 is SGHTA and CDR2 is FQGNSA. The CDR3 sequence is 16 residues long. The V end lost 0 bases, the J end lost 5 bases, and 14 bases lay between the germline ends. The CDR3 region is CASSLAIGERDQPQHF. CDR3 sequence (DNA): TGTGCCAGCAGCTTAGCCATAGGGGAAAGAGATCAGCCCCAGCATTTT.

The rearrangement uses TRBV11-1 and TRBJ1-2; D unresolved. The germline CDR1 and CDR2 sequences are SGHAT and FQDESV (reference sequence). This CDR3 spans 14 amino acids. V gave up 6 bases and J gave up 8 bases, with 19 bases separating them. CDR3: CASRSRAGSGGYTF. The CDR3 nucleotides read TGTGCCAGCAGATCCCGGGCCGGCTCGGGAGGCTACACCTTC.

The rearrangement uses TRBV6-1 and TRBJ2-5; a possible D gene is TRBD2 (6 bases). The DNA end lines up better with TRBJ2-7; the J call may be wrong. CDR3 size: 12 residues. In germline, CDR1 is MNHNS, CDR2 SASEGT. The CDR3 protein is CASTLGGYEQYF. Here the CDR3 DNA reads TGTGCCAGCACACTTGGAGGGTACGAGCAGTACTTC.

The CDR3 loop reads CASSEGIWDSPQETQYF. Written as DNA, the CDR3 is TGTGCCAGCAGTGAAGGTATCTGGGACAGCCCTCAAGAGACCCAGTACTTC. The chain has TRBV2 and TRBJ2-5; 7 nucleotides agree with TRBD1. V was pared by 1 base and J by 2 bases, with 10 bases of the junction left unmatched. Germline CDR1 reads SNHLY; CDR2 reads FYNNEI. The CDR3 covers 17 residues.

This clone was detected only a few times. V and J are TRBV4-1 and TRBJ2-7; possibly TRBD1 for D (6 bases). The ends were cut back, 2 bases at V and 5 bases at J, with 16 bases in the middle. CDR3 length: 15 residues. Germline assignment: CDR1 MGHRA and CDR2 YSYEKL. The CDR3 sequence: CASSQNPRGVHEQYF. The CDR3 coding sequence is TGCGCCAGCAGCCAAAACCCCAGGGGAGTACACGAGCAGTACTTC.

V gene TRBV19 combines with J gene TRBJ2-2; no definite D call. CDR3 length: 14 amino acids. Per the germline V gene, CDR1 is LNHDA and CDR2 is SQIVND (reference sequence). Trimming left V 8 bases short and J 0 bases short, with 10 bases between. CDR3 DNA: TGTGCCAGTCGAGGCAGACCGAACACCGGGGAGCTGTTTTTT. It encodes CASRGRPNTGELFF.

This clone was counted only a few times. As DNA, the CDR3 is TGCGCCAGCAAAGGAGGGACAGGGATTATTTACGAGCAGTACTTC. Its protein is CASKGGTGIIYEQYF. The V call is TRBV5-1, the J call TRBJ2-7; TRBD1 matches 9 bases. V shed 6 bases, J shed 4 bases, and the junction held 11 bases outside the gene matches. CDR3 length equals 15 residues. CDR1 is SGHRS and CDR2 is YFSETQ in the germline V gene.

The rearrangement links TRBV7-9 to TRBJ2-5, with TRBD1 identical over 7 bases. This CDR3 has 15 residues. The J segment lost 5 bases and the V segment lost 5 bases, leaving 11 bases of the junction unmatched. CDR1 and CDR2 from the germline V gene are SEHNR and FQNEAQ (reference sequence). In DNA, the CDR3 is TGTGCCAGCAGCCAGCCGGGACAGCGTCAGGAGACCCAGTACTTC. This gives the protein CASSQPGQRQETQYF.

The V gene is TRBV7-2, the J gene TRBJ1-2; the match to TRBD1 covers 8 bases. This CDR3 has 15 amino acids. Germline loops: CDR1 SGHTA, CDR2 FQGNSA. V lost 9 bases and J lost 6; bases outside the gene matches: 15. CDR3 in amino acids: CARPPPGGRQNGYTF. CDR3 DNA sequence: TGTGCCAGGCCTCCCCCAGGGGGCCGCCAGAATGGCTACACCTTC.

The chain joins TRBV29-1 to TRBJ2-1, with D hard to call. The CDR3 sequence is 13 residues long. V lost 4 bases, J lost 0 bases, and 7 bases lay in between. Germline CDR1 SQVTM, CDR2 ANQGSEA. The CDR3 region is CSVAGPSYNEQFF. The CDR3 bases are TGCAGCGTTGCCGGTCCCTCCTACAATGAGCAGTTCTTC.

The rearrangement uses TRBV4-2 and TRBJ2-2; 10 bases align to TRBD1. This CDR3 has 15 amino acids. After removal of 5 bases from V and 6 bases from J, the junction contained 6 bases not matched to a gene. Germline loops: CDR1 LGHNA, CDR2 YNFKEQ. The CDR3 sequence: CASSDGTGVPGELFF. As DNA, the CDR3 is TGTGCCAGCAGCGACGGGACAGGGGTCCCCGGGGAGCTGTTTTTT.

Note on this clone: One end of the junction varies from germline; a read error may be responsible. This chain connects TRBV7-9 to TRBJ1-6; D ambiguous. The CDR3 has 17 amino acids. The germline V gene encodes CDR1 SEHNR and CDR2 FQNEAQ (reference sequence). CDR3 sequence: CSSSSLSDSLDGSPLHF. DNA for the CDR3: TGTTCCAGCAGCTCTCTGTCGGACTCCTTAGATGGTTCACCCCTCCACTTT.

The gene calls are TRBV5-1 and TRBJ2-3; 10 nucleotides align to TRBD2. Trimming removed 2 bases from V and 0 bases from J; junction bases left unmatched: 3. In germline, CDR1 is SGHRS, CDR2 YFSETQ. This CDR3 comprises 16 residues. The CDR3 coding sequence is TGCGCCAGCAGCTTCTTAGCGGGGGGTAGCACAGATACGCAGTATTTT. Translation: CASSFLAGGSTDTQYF.

This clone was counted a few times. The chain combines TRBV7-9 with TRBJ1-2, with 10 bases fitting TRBD1. Germline loops: CDR1 SEHNR, CDR2 FQNEAQ (reference sequence). The CDR3 totals 15 residues. The trim removed 5 bases at V and 7 bases at J, leaving 10 bases unmatched. The CDR3 DNA sequence: TGTGCCAGCAGCCCCTCCGGGACAGGGGTTAGTGGCTACACCTTC. This sequence encodes CASSPSGTGVSGYTF.

This clone was counted once. The chain uses TRBV13 and TRBJ2-5, with D perhaps matching TRBD1 (6 bases). V lost 6 bases, J lost 3 bases, and 11 bases lay in between. The CDR3 extends over 13 amino acids. Germline assignment: CDR1 PRHDT and CDR2 FYEKMQ (reference sequence). The CDR3 region has the DNA TGTGCCAGCAGATACAGGGCTGAAGAGACCCAGTACTTC. Amino acids: CASRYRAEETQYF.

The V call is TRBV11-3, the J call TRBJ2-1; TRBD1 is a possible D gene (5 bases). The CDR3 is made up of 10 amino acids. The ends were cut back, 8 bases at V and 6 bases at J, with 5 bases in the middle. In germline, CDR1 is SGHNT, CDR2 YENEEA. CDR3 loop: CASQGNEQFF. CDR3 nucleotide sequence: TGTGCCAGCCAGGGCAATGAGCAGTTCTTC.

The chain combines TRBV7-6 with TRBJ2-1, with 11 bases identical to TRBD1. Per the germline V gene, CDR1 is SGHVS and CDR2 is FNYEAQ. CDR3 length: 15 residues. Germline trimming cut 0 bases from V and 8 bases from J; bases unmatched to any gene: 3. CDR3 in DNA: TGTGCCAGCAGCTTAGCAGGGACAGGGGGTGATGAGCAGTTCTTC. It is translated as CASSLAGTGGDEQFF.

The V call is TRBV18, the J call TRBJ2-5; 8 bases are shared with TRBD1. The J call is uncertain, as TRBJ2-7 better fits the DNA end. The CDR3 covers 16 residues. CDR1 is KGHSH and CDR2 is LQKENI in the germline V gene. The CDR3 loop is CASSPRAGGRVYEQYF. The CDR3 DNA is TGTGCCAGCTCACCAAGAGCAGGGGGCCGGGTGTACGAGCAGTACTTC.